The 3 T cell receptor beta chains in this list originate from one sample, sequenced in a study of T cell responses to AZD1222 COVID-19 vaccine. The table came from immunoSEQ multiplex PCR; TCRdb's copy has only in-frame clones and leaves some out. The repertoire holds 100,000 or so clones, with 85% to 95% as singletons. This specimen was peripheral blood, taken on day 0 of AZD1222 vaccination. These receptor sequences come from an adult in good health.

The chain uses TRBV11-2 and TRBJ2-3; D is unresolved. The germline gives CDR1 SGHAT, CDR2 FQNNGV. The CDR3 spans 15 residues. V shed 1 base and J shed 6 bases, with 14 bases lying between them. The CDR3 nucleotides read TGTGCCAGCAGCTTAGCCGGGTTCGCGGAGGATACGCAGTATTTT. Protein: CASSLAGFAEDTQYF.

This rearrangement joins TRBV6-5 to TRBJ2-1; the match to TRBD2 covers 10 bases. The germline V gene has CDR1 MNHEY and CDR2 SVGAGI. There are 15 residues in the CDR3. V lost 0 bases, J lost 6 bases, and 2 bases stayed unmatched. This CDR3 is CASSYSGLAFNEQFF. CDR3 nucleotides: TGTGCCAGCAGTTACTCGGGACTAGCGTTCAATGAGCAGTTCTTC.

The rearrangement links TRBV27 to TRBJ1-5, with TRBD1 identical over 8 bases. The CDR3 has 13 amino acids. Per the germline V gene, CDR1 is MNHEY and CDR2 is SMNVEV (reference sequence). V shed 5 bases, J shed 5 bases, and the junction held 2 bases outside the gene matches. The CDR3 is CASSPGQDQPQHF. The CDR3 bases are TGTGCCAGCAGTCCGGGACAGGATCAGCCCCAGCATTTT.